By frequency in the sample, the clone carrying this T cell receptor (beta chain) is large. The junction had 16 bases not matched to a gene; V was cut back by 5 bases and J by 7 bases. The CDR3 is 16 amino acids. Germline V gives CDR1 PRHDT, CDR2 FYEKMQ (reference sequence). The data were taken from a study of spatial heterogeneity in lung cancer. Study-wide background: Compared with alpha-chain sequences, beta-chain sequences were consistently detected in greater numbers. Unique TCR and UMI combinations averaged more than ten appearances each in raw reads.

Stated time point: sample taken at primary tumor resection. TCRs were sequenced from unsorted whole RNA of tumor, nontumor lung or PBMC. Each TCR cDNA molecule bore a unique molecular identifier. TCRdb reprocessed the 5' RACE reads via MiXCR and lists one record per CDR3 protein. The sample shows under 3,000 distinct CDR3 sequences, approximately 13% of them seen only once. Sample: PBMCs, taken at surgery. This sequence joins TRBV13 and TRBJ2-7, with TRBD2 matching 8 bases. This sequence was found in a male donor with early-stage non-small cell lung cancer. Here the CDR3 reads CASSPLADGGVYEQYF. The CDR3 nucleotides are TGTGCCAGCAGCCCACTAGCGGACGGAGGGGTATATGAGCAGTACTTC.